By share, the clone carrying this T cell receptor beta chain counts as medium-sized. Its antigen remains unknown. Per the germline V gene, CDR1 is MDHEN and CDR2 is SYDVKM. The CDR3 loop spans 14 amino acids. V was shortened by 6 bases and J by 2 bases, with 13 bases between the two germline ends. The source of the sample is a study of T cell repertoires in aging, cancer and after chemotherapy. Turning to the study itself: Donors were grouped into six age bands spanning 30 or younger through 70 or older. Approximately 10 million TCR reads were in the whole dataset.

Multiplex touch-down PCR with TRB-A/B primers amplified rearranged V-D-J TRB sequences. TCRdb re-derived calls from the multiplex PCR reads in MiXCR, one entry per CDR3 protein. The sample lists a few thousand distinct CDR3 sequences, 20% to 25% occurring once. Amplification of TCR beta used genomic DNA extracted from peripheral blood. Study findings and constraints: Rebound thymic output was suggested by rising median generation probability during chemotherapy in each cancer cohort. No conclusions about immunological memory after chemotherapy can be drawn from the repertoire data.

Sequencing was done on a sample of blood. This TCR was sampled from a human donor in good health. The donor label of this sample is uncertain. The chain is built from TRBV28 and TRBJ2-5; D is possibly TRBD1 (6 bases). The CDR3, as DNA: TGTGCCAGCAGAGTGGGACATTTTCAAGAGACCCAGTACTTC. Protein sequence: CASRVGHFQETQYF.